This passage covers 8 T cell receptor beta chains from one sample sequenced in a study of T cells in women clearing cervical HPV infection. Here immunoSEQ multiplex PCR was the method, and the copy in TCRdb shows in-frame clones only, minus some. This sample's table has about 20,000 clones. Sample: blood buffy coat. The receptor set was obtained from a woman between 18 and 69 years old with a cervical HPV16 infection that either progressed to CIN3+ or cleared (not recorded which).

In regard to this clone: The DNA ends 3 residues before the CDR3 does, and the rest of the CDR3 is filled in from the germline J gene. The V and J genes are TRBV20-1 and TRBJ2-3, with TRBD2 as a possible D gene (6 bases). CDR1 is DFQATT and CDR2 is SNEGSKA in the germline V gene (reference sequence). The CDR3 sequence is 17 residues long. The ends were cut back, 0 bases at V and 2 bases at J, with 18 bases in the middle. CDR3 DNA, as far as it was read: TGCAGTGCTAGAGATCGGTTGCGGGGCCCCTTCACAGATACG. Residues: CSARDRLRGPFTDT. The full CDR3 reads CSARDRLRGPFTDTQYF.

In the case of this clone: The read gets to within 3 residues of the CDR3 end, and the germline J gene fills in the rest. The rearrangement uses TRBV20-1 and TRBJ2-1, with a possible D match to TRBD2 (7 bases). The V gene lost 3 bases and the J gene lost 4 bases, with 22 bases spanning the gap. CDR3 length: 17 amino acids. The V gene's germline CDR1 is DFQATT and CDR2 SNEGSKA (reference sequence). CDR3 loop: CSASGGWGASEYNEQFF. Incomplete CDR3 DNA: TGCAGTGCTAGCGGGGGGTGGGGGGCTAGCGAGTACAATGAG.

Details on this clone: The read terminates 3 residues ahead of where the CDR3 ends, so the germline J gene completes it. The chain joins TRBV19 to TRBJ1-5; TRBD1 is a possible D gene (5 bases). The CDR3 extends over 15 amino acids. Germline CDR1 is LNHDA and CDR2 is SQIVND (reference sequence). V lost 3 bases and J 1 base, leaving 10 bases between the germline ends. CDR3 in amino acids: CASSIRVTSNQPQHF. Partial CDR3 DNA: TGTGCCAGTAGTATCAGGGTGACGAGCAATCAGCCC. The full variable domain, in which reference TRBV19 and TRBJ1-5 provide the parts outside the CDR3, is DGGITQSPKYLFRKEGQNVTLSCEQNLNHDAMYWYRQDPGQGLRLIYYSQIVNDFQKGDIAEGYSVSREKKESFPLTVTSAQKNPTAFYLCASSIRVTSNQPQHFGDGTRLSIL.

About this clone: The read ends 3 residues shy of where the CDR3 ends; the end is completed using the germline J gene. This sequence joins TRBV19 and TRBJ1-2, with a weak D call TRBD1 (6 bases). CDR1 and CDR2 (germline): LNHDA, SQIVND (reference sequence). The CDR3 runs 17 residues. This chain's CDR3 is CASSERTTGYETYDYTF. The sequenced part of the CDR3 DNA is TGTGCCAGTAGTGAAAGGACAACAGGGTATGAGACCTACGAC.

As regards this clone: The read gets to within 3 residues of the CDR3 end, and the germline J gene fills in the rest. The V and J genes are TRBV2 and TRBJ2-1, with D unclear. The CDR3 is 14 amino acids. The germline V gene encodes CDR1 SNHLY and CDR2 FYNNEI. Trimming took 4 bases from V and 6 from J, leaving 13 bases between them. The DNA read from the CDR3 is TGTGCCAGCAGTGCGACATGGATACGCAATGAG. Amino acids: CASSATWIRNE. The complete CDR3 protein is CASSATWIRNEQFF.

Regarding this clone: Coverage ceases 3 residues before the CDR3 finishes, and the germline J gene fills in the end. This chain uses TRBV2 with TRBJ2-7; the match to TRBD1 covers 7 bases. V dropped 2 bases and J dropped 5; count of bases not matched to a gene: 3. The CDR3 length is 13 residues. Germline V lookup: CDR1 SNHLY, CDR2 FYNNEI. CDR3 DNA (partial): TGTGCCAGCAGTGAAACGAGGGGGCACGAG. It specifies CASSETRGHE. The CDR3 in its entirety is CASSETRGHEQYF.

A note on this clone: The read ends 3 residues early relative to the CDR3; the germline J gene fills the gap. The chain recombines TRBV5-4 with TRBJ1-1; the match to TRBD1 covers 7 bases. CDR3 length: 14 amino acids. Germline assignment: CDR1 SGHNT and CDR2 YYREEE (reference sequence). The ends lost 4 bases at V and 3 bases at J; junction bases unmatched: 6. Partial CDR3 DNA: TGTGCCAGCAGCCCTCTACAGGGGCACACTGAA. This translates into CASSPLQGHTE. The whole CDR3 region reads CASSPLQGHTEAFF.

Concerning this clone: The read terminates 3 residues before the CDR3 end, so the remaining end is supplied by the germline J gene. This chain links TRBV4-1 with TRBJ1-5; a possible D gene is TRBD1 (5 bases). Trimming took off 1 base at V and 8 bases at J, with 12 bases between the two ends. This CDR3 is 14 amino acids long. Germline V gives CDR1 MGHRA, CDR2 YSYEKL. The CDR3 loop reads CASSQVEGLKPQHF. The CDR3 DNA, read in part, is TGCGCCAGCAGCCAAGTGGAGGGGCTTAAGCCC.